The rows below give T cell receptor beta chains drawn from one sample of a study of T cell changes during pregnancy in multiple sclerosis. Profiled with immunoSEQ multiplex PCR; TCRdb holds only in-frame clones, not every one. The table records about 67,000 clones, 91% of them present only once. Source: peripheral blood, taken in the first trimester of pregnancy. Source of these receptors: a female donor with multiple sclerosis, enrolled in a pregnancy study. Both conserved end residues are trimmed from each CDR3. A D gene is named only where the DNA matches it firmly. A row's size may be missing; if present it is once, few, many or a size class.

V,D,length,size,CDR3
TRBV9,TRBD1,14,-,ASSVGQGAGGTEAF
TRBV6-4,TRBD1,13,-,ASSEGDRGSSEQF
TRBV30,TRBD1,10,-,AWNSETGEQY
TRBV30,-,11,-,AWEGGANYGYT
TRBV30,TRBD1,12,-,AWQPGTVIGELF
TRBV5-1,-,12,-,ASSLAGVQDTQY
TRBV14,-,10,-,ASSLTRYEQY
TRBV18,TRBD1,13,-,ASSPTTGVAGELF
TRBV6-1,TRBD2,13,-,ASSDQTSTAYEQY
TRBV2,TRBD1,11,-,ASSLDRVNGYT
TRBV6-6,-,11,-,ASTLDRGQPQH
TRBV5-4,TRBD1,12,-,ASLTGTGNTEAF
TRBV7-2,TRBD2,13,-,ASSPGLGGWETQY
TRBV7-3,-,12,-,ASSLMGVTDTQY
TRBV5-1,TRBD2,13,-,ASSLLAGSTDTQY
TRBV19,-,11,-,ASSGDIQETQY
TRBV4-2,TRBD2,13,once,ASSSGWEGTGELF
TRBV5-4,-,13,-,ASSFGGGPGNTIY
TRBV9,TRBD1,14,-,ASFPSGQRLYNEQF
TRBV5-1,-,11,once,ASSFGGDTEAF
TRBV13,-,12,-,ASSSNPRNTEAF
TRBV18,-,12,-,ASSPRRDHYEQY
TRBV29-1,TRBD1,13,-,SVIEQGARVVGAF
TRBV30,TRBD2,12,-,AWETGTSTYEQY
TRBV5-5,TRBD1,13,-,ASSFSVTGTYEQY
TRBV7-3,TRBD1,14,-,ASSPTGTGDTGELF
TRBV7-3,-,12,-,ASSLSGIGNEQF
TRBV6-5,TRBD2,13,-,ASRPTSANTGELF
TRBV10-2,-,13,-,ASSELGGANSPLH
TRBV10-1,TRBD1,13,-,ASSPDRGSYNEQF
TRBV25-1,-,9,few,ASREGSGAF
TRBV2,-,11,-,ASSETENSPLH
TRBV9,-,12,-,ASSVAGVHNEQF
TRBV30,-,12,-,AWKRRPPNQPQH
TRBV30,TRBD1,14,-,AWRGGTGKTFNEQF
TRBV11-2,TRBD2,13,-,ASSLVSGGPREQY
TRBV5-4,TRBD2,15,-,ASSLLASGGATDTQY
TRBV7-8,-,14,-,ASSRTRAGRNEKLF
TRBV5-1,TRBD1,13,once,ASSARTGGRETQY
TRBV9,TRBD1,13,-,ASSVSGQLDSPLH